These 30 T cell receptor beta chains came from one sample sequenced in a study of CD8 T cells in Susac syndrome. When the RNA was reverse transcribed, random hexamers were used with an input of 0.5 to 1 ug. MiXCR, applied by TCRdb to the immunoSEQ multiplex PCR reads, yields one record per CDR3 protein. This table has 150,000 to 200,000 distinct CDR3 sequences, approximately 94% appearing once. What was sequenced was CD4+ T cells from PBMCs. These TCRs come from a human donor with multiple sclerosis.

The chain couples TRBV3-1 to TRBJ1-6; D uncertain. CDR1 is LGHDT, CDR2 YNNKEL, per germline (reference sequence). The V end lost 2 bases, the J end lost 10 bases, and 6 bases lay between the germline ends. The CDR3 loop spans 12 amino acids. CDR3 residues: CASSQRGSPLHF. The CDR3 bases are TGTGCCAGCAGCCAACGAGGCTCACCCCTCCACTTT. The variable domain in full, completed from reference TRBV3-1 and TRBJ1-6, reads DTAVSQTPKYLVTQMGNDKSIKCEQNLGHDTMYWYKQDSKKFLKIMFSYNNKELIINETVPNRFSPKSPDKAHLNLHINSLELGDSAVYFCASSQRGSPLHFGNGTRLTVT.

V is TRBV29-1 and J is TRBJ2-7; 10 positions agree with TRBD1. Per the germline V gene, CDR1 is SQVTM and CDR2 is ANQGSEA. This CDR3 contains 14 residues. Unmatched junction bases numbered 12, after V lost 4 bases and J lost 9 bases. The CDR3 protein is CSVAPGTGVAGQYF. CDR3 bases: TGCAGCGTTGCGCCCGGGACAGGGGTTGCGGGGCAGTACTTC.

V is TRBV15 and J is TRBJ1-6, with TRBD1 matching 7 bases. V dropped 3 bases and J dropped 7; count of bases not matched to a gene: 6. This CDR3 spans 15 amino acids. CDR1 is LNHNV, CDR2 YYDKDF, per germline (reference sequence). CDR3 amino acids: CATSRQTGLNSPLHF. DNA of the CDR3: TGTGCCACCAGCAGGCAGACAGGGCTCAATTCACCCCTCCACTTT.

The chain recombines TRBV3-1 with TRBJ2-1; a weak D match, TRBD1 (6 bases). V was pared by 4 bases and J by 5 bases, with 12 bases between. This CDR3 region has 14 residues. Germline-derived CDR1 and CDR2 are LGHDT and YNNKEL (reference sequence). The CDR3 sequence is CASSRTEANNEQFF. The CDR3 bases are TGTGCCAGCAGCCGGACAGAAGCCAACAATGAGCAGTTCTTC.

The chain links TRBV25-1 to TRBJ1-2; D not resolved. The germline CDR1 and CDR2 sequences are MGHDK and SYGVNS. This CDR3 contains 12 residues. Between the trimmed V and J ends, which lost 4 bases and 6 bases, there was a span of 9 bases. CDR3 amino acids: CASSGSSDGYTF. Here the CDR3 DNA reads TGTGCCAGCAGTGGCAGCTCGGATGGCTACACCTTC.

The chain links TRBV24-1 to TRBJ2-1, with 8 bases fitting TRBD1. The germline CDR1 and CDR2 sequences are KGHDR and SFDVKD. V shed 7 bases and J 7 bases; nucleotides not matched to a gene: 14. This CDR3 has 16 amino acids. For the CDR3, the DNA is TGTGCCACCAGCAAACCAGGGGGCTCTGTATCTAATGAGCAGTTCTTC. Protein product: CATSKPGGSVSNEQFF.

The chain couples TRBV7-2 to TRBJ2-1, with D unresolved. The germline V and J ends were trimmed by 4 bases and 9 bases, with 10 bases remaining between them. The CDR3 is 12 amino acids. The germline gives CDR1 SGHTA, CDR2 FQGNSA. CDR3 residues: CASSYVNGEQFF. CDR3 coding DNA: TGTGCCAGCAGCTACGTGAATGGTGAGCAGTTCTTC.

Written as DNA, the CDR3 is TGCGCCAGCAGTCCAATCTCGGACGAGCAGTACTTC. It is translated as CASSPISDEQYF. V and J are TRBV23-1 and TRBJ2-7; D gene uncertain. TRBV23-1 is designated an ORF whose function remains uncertain. The CDR3 totals 12 residues. V lost 4 bases and J 5 bases, leaving 9 bases between the germline ends.

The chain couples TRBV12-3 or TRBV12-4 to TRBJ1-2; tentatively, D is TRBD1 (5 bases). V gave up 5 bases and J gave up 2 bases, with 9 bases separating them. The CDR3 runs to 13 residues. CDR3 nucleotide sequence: TGTGCCAGCAGTCCCAACAGGAACTATGGCTACACCTTC. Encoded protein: CASSPNRNYGYTF.

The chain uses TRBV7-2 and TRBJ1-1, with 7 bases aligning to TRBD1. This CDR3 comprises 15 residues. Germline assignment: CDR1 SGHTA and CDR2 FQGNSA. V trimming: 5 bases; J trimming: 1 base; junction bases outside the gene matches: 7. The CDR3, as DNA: TGTGCCAGCAGCCGACGGACAGGCCAGAACACTGAAGCTTTCTTT. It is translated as CASSRRTGQNTEAFF.

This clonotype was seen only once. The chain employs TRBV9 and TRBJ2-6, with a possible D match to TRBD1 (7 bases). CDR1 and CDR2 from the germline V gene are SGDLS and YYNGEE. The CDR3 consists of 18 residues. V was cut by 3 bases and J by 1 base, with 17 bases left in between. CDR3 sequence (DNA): TGTGCCAGCAGCGATGATGGAGGGGGCTTTTCTGGGGCCAACGTCCTGACTTTC. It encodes CASSDDGGGFSGANVLTF.

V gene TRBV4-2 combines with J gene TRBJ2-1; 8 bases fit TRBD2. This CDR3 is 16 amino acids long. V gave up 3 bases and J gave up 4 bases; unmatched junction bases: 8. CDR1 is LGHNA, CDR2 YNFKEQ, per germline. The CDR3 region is CASSQGAGELYNEQFF. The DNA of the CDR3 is TGTGCCAGCAGCCAGGGAGCGGGGGAGCTATACAATGAGCAGTTCTTC.

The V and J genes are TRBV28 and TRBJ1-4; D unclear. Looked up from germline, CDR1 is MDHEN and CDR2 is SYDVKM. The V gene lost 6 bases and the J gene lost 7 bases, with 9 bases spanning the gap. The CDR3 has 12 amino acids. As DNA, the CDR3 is TGTGCCAGCAGCTTAGTAGGTGAAAAACTGTTTTTT. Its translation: CASSLVGEKLFF.

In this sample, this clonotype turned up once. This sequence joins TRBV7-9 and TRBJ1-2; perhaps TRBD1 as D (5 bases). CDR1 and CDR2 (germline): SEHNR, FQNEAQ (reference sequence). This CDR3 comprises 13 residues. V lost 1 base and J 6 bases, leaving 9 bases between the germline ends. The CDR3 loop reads CASSLEAGNGYTF. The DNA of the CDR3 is TGTGCCAGCAGCTTAGAGGCAGGGAATGGCTACACCTTC.

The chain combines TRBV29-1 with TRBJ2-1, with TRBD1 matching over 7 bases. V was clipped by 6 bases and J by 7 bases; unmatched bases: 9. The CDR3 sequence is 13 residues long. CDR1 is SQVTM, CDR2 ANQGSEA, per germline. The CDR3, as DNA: TGCAGCGTCCCCCGGGACAGTATGAATGAGCAGTTCTTC. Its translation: CSVPRDSMNEQFF.

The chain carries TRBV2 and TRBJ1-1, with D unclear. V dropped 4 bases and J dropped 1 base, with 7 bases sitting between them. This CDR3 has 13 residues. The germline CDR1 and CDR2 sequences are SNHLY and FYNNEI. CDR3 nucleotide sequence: TGTGCCAGCAGTGTGGAAGCGAACACTGAAGCTTTCTTT. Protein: CASSVEANTEAFF.

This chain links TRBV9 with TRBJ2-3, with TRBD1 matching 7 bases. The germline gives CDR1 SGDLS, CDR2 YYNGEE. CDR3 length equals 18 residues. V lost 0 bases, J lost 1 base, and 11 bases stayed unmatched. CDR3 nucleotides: TGTGCCAGCAGCGTAGCCGTACTAGGGGGCGCCGGCACAGATACGCAGTATTTT. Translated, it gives CASSVAVLGGAGTDTQYF.

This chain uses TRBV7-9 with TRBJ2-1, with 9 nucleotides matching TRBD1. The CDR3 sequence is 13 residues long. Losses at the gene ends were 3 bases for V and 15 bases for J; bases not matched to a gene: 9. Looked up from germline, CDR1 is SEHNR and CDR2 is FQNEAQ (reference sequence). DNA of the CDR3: TGTGCCAGCAGCTTCGGGTCTACAGGGGGCATGTTCTTC. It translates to CASSFGSTGGMFF.

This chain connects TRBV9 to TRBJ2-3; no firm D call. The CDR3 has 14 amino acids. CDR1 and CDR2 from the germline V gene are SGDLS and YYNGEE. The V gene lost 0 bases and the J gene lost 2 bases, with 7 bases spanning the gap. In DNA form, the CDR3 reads TGTGCCAGCAGCGTAGTTGACACCACAGATACGCAGTATTTT. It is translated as CASSVVDTTDTQYF. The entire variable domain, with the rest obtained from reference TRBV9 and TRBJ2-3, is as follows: DSGVTQTPKHLITATGQRVTLRCSPRSGDLSVYWYQQSLDQGLQFLIQYYNGEERAKGNILERFSAQQFPDLHSELNLSSLELGDSALYFCASSVVDTTDTQYFGPGTRLTVL.

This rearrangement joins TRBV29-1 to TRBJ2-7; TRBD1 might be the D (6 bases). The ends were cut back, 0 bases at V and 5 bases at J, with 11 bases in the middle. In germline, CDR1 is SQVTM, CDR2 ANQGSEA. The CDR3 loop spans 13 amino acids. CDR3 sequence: CSVEETGTHEQYF. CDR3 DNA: TGCAGCGTTGAAGAGACTGGGACACACGAGCAGTACTTC.

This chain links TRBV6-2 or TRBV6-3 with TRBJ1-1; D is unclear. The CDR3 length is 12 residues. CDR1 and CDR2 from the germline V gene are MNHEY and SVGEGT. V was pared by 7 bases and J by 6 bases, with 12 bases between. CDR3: CASKGGPPEAFF. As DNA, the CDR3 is TGTGCCAGCAAGGGCGGGCCTCCTGAAGCTTTCTTT.

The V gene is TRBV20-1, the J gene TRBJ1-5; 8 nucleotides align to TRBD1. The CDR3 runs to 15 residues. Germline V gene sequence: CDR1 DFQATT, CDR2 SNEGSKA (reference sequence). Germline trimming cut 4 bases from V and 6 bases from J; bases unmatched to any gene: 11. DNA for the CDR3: TGCAGTGCTATGCAGGGGGCAGAATATTTTCAGCCCCAGCATTTT. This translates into CSAMQGAEYFQPQHF.

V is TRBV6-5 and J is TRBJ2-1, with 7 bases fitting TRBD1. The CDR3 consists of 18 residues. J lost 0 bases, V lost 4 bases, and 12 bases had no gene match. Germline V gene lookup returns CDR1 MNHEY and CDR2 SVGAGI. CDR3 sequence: CASSSVPTGFGSYNEQFF. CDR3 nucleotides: TGTGCCAGCAGTTCTGTACCGACAGGGTTTGGCTCCTACAATGAGCAGTTCTTC.

In nucleotides, the CDR3 is TGCAGTGCTTCCCTAGCGGGGGCCCATTTCCTCCCCACAGATACGCAGTATTTT. It is translated as CSASLAGAHFLPTDTQYF. The V call is TRBV20-1, the J call TRBJ2-3, with 10 bases fitting TRBD2. This CDR3 contains 18 residues. Germline V gives CDR1 DFQATT, CDR2 SNEGSKA (reference sequence). V lost 5 bases to trimming and J lost 2 bases; unmatched junction nucleotides: 16.

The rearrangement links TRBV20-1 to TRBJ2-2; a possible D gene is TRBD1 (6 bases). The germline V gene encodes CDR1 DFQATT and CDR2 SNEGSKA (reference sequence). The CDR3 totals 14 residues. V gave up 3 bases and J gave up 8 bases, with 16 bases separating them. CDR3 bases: TGCAGTGCTAGTTCGGCAGGGGCGGCGGGGGAGCTGTTTTTT. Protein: CSASSAGAAGELFF.

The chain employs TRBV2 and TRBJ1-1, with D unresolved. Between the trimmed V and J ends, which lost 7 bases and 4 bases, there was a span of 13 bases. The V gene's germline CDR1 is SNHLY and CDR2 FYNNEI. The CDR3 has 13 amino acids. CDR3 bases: TGTGCCAGCACTGGACGGTCGGGCACTGAAGCTTTCTTT. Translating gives CASTGRSGTEAFF.

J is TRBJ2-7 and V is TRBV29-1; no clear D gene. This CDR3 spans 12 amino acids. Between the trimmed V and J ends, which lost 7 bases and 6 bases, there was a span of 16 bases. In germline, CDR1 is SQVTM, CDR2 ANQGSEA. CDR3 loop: CSGTVPTGEQYF. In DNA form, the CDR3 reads TGCAGCGGAACAGTCCCCACGGGCGAGCAGTACTTC.

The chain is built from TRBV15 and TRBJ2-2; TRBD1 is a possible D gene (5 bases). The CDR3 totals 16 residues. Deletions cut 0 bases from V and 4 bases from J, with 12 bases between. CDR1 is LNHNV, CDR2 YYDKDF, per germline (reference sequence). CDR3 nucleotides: TGTGCCACCAGCAGAGATAAAGGGCAGGGCACCGGGGAGCTGTTTTTT. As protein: CATSRDKGQGTGELFF.

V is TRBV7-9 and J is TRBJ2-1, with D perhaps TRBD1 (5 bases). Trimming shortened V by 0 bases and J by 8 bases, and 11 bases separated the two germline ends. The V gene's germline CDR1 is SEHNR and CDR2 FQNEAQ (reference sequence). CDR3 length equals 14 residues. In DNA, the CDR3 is TGTGCCAGCAGCTTAGCCAGGGAACGCGATGAGCAGTTCTTC. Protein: CASSLARERDEQFF.

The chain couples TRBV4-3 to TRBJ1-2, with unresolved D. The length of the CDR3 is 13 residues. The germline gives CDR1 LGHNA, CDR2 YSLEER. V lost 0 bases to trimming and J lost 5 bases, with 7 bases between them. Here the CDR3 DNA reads TGCGCCAGCAGCCAAGATCCCAGATATGGCTACACCTTC. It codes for CASSQDPRYGYTF.